Listed below are T cell receptor beta chains from one sample, sequenced in a study of blood T cell repertoires in COVID-19. TCRdb's table, derived via immunoSEQ multiplex PCR, lists solely in-frame clones and lacks some. The sample has 110,000 to 150,000 clones, approximately 90% seen once; the top ten hold over 2.5%. The sample was peripheral blood. Every receptor here comes from a man aged 55 to 70 with active or convalescent COVID-19. The CDR3 runs from the conserved cysteine through the conserved F or W. Each record gives: D gene, clone size, CDR3 length, J gene, V gene, CDR3 DNA, CDR3 protein. D genes are given only for firm matches. The size field is filled for only some rows; it gives once, few, many or a size class.

>NA|NA|16|TRBJ2-6|TRBV13
TGTGCCAGCAGCCCCTTGGGGAGCTCTGGGGCCAACGTCCTGACTTTC
CASSPLGSSGANVLTF
>NA|NA|18|TRBJ1-6|TRBV3-1/TRBV3-2
TGTGCCAGCAGCCCTACAAGCACAGGGTTCCCTGATAATTCACCCCTCCACTTT
CASSPTSTGFPDNSPLHF
>NA|NA|14|TRBJ1-4|TRBV4-2
TGTGCCAGCAGCCAACGGACAACCGTTGAAAAACTGTTTTTT
CASSQRTTVEKLFF
>NA|NA|15|TRBJ1-1|TRBV19
TGTGCCAGTAGTATAGGCCGGACACTGAACACTGAAGCTTTCTTT
CASSIGRTLNTEAFF
>TRBD1|NA|13|TRBJ1-4|TRBV30
TGTGCCTGGAGTGCGGGGACAGGGGAAAAACTGTTTTTT
CAWSAGTGEKLFF
>TRBD1|NA|16|TRBJ1-4|TRBV27
TGTGCCAGCAGTGCCCCCGGACAGGCAACTAATGAAAAACTGTTTTTT
CASSAPGQATNEKLFF
>TRBD1|NA|14|TRBJ1-1|TRBV29-1
TGCAGCGTTGGTGACAGGGGGTTGAACACTGAAGCTTTCTTT
CSVGDRGLNTEAFF
>NA|NA|14|TRBJ1-5|TRBV5-4
TGTGCCAGCAGCTTGGGACTTGACAATCAGCCCCAGCATTTT
CASSLGLDNQPQHF
>TRBD1|NA|12|TRBJ1-2|TRBV24-1
TGTGCCACAGTGGACAGGGTGAATGGCTACACCTTC
CATVDRVNGYTF
>NA|NA|16|TRBJ2-5|TRBV6-2/TRBV6-3
TGTGCCAGCAGTTCCGAACCACGGACTACCGTGGGGACCCAGTACTTC
CASSSEPRTTVGTQYF
>NA|once|14|TRBJ1-6|TRBV6-5
TGTGCCACATCGCGGGACTCCTATAATTCACCCCTCCACTTT
CATSRDSYNSPLHF
>NA|NA|15|TRBJ2-1|TRBV28
TGTGCCAGCAGGACGAAGGAAGGTGTCAGGGGTGAGCAGTTCTTC
CASRTKEGVRGEQFF
>TRBD2|few|14|TRBJ2-7|TRBV7-2
TGTGCCAGCAGGGCCGGACTAGTTTTCTACGAGCAGTACTTC
CASRAGLVFYEQYF
>NA|NA|14|TRBJ2-5|TRBV29-1
TGCAGCGTTGACCACCGGGCGGGGCAAGAGACCCAGTACTTC
CSVDHRAGQETQYF
>NA|NA|13|TRBJ2-3|TRBV6-5
TGTGCCAGCACTGGCATGGGCACAGATACGCAGTATTTT
CASTGMGTDTQYF
>TRBD2|NA|16|TRBJ2-1|TRBV6-2/TRBV6-3
TGTGCCAGCAGTTACTCGACTAGCGGACACTACAATGAGCAGTTCTTC
CASSYSTSGHYNEQFF
>NA|NA|19|TRBJ1-5|TRBV5-8
TGTGCCAGCAGCTTTCCGGGACACGATATACTTACAAGCAATCAGCCCCAGCATTTT
CASSFPGHDILTSNQPQHF
>NA|NA|16|TRBJ1-1|TRBV11-2
TGTGCCAGCAGCTTAGTCTGGGGGCTACGGGACACTGAAGCTTTCTTT
CASSLVWGLRDTEAFF
>TRBD2|NA|15|TRBJ2-7|TRBV5-4
TGTGCCAGCAGCTTGAGACTAGCGGGCTCCTACGAGCAGTACTTC
CASSLRLAGSYEQYF
>TRBD2|NA|14|TRBJ2-3|TRBV27
TGTGTCTGTAGCGGACTAGCGGCCACAGATACGCAGTATTTT
CVCSGLAATDTQYF
>TRBD2|NA|17|TRBJ2-7|TRBV7-9
TGTGCCAGCAGCTTAAGGGGGTTCCCGGGACTAGCGGGCGAGCAGTACTTC
CASSLRGFPGLAGEQYF
>TRBD1|NA|15|TRBJ1-4|TRBV2
TGTGCCAGCAGTGAAGCGAGGGGGCCTAATGAAAAACTGTTTTTT
CASSEARGPNEKLFF
>TRBD1|once|13|TRBJ1-1|TRBV29-1
TGCAGCGTCAGTGCCGGGACAGCTTCCGAAGCTTTCTTT
CSVSAGTASEAFF
>TRBD2|once|11|TRBJ2-7|TRBV18
TGTGCCAGCTTAGAGCGGGGCGAGCAGTACTTC
CASLERGEQYF
>NA|NA|14|TRBJ2-5|TRBV7-3
TGTGCCAGCAGCTTGGGGAGGAGCGGCGAGACCCAGTACTTC
CASSLGRSGETQYF
>NA|NA|16|TRBJ2-4|TRBV4-1
TGCGCCAGCAGCCCCATGGGACACCTAGCCAAAAACATTCAGTACTTC
CASSPMGHLAKNIQYF
>NA|NA|16|TRBJ2-5|TRBV28
TGTGCCAGCAGCCCGCCCCATGCATGGGCCGGAGAGACCCAGTACTTC
CASSPPHAWAGETQYF